This passage covers 14 T cell receptor beta chains from one sample sequenced in a study of patients and donors after allogeneic stem cell transplantation. Via MiXCR, TCRdb re-called the RT-PCR reads, giving one row per CDR3 protein. The sample consists of roughly 880,000 distinct CDR3 sequences, around 17% of them appearing once. Material: blood, either unsorted or a sorted T cell fraction (not recorded which). The receptors here all came from a human donor who was either an allogeneic HSCT recipient or a stem cell or donor lymphocyte infusion donor (not recorded which). It is not recorded whose cells these are; they may come from a transplant donor.

The chain uses TRBV7-9 and TRBJ2-3, with 8 bases fitting TRBD2. The germline V gene encodes CDR1 SEHNR and CDR2 FQNEAQ (reference sequence). Trimming at V came to 7 bases and at J to 2 bases, leaving 8 bases not matched to a gene. The CDR3 is 15 amino acids. CDR3 coding DNA: TGTGCCAGCACCCCCGGCGGGGGGCTCACAGATACGCAGTATTTT. This encodes CASTPGGGLTDTQYF.

The rearrangement joins TRBV5-4 to TRBJ2-7, with TRBD2 matching over 9 bases. With V trimmed by 0 bases and J by 2 bases, 3 bases remained unmatched. Germline V gene sequence: CDR1 SGHNT, CDR2 YYREEE (reference sequence). The CDR3 is 15 amino acids. Written as DNA, the CDR3 is TGTGCCAGCAGCTTGGGACTAGCGGATACCTACGAGCAGTACTTC. It is translated as CASSLGLADTYEQYF. The full variable domain, with the rest looked up from reference TRBV5-4 and TRBJ2-7, is ETGVTQSPTHLIKTRGQQVTLRCSSQSGHNTVSWYQQALGQGPQFIFQYYREEENGRGNFPPRFSGLQFPNYSSELNVNALELDDSALYLCASSLGLADTYEQYFGPGTRLTVT.

The sample holds a few counts of this clonotype. The V and J genes are TRBV20-1 and TRBJ2-1; tentatively, D is TRBD1 or TRBD2 (5 bases each). Germline V gene data show CDR1 as DFQATT and CDR2 as SNEGSKA (reference sequence). Trimming took 0 bases from V and 1 from J, leaving 13 bases between them. There are 16 residues in the CDR3. The chain's CDR3 is CSARETGRASYNEQFF. The CDR3 nucleotides are TGCAGTGCTAGAGAGACGGGGCGGGCGTCCTACAATGAGCAGTTCTTC.

This clonotype was picked up many times. V usage is TRBV4-1 and J usage is TRBJ2-7, with D uncertain. Trimming stripped 0 bases from V and 5 bases from J, with 8 bases between. There are 13 residues in the CDR3. Germline assignment: CDR1 MGHRA and CDR2 YSYEKL. CDR3 sequence (DNA): TGCGCCAGCAGCCAAGATTTATGGGACGAGCAGTACTTC. It yields the protein CASSQDLWDEQYF.

The rearrangement joins TRBV29-1 to TRBJ2-3; D is uncertain. The length of the CDR3 is 12 residues. Trimming shortened V by 7 bases and J by 6 bases, and 14 bases separated the two germline ends. In germline, CDR1 is SQVTM, CDR2 ANQGSEA. The CDR3 reads CSATDPGDTQYF. CDR3 coding DNA: TGCAGCGCTACCGACCCCGGGGATACGCAGTATTTT.

The chain couples TRBV20-1 to TRBJ1-6; D ambiguous. Germline-derived CDR1 and CDR2 are DFQATT and SNEGSKA (reference sequence). The V end lost 3 bases, the J end lost 8 bases, and 5 bases lay between the germline ends. The CDR3 consists of 11 residues. CDR3 sequence reads: CSASADSPLHF. The CDR3 region has the DNA TGCAGTGCTAGCGCCGATTCACCCCTCCACTTT.

This clonotype showed up just a few times. The genes are TRBV20-1 and TRBJ2-1; D might be TRBD1 (5 bases). Germline V gene sequence: CDR1 DFQATT, CDR2 SNEGSKA (reference sequence). This CDR3 is built from 14 residues. Trimming left V 3 bases short and J 6 bases short, with 15 bases between. The CDR3 DNA reads as TGCAGTGCTAGCCCCCCGGACACCCGCAATGAGCAGTTCTTC. Translating it yields CSASPPDTRNEQFF.

This clonotype turned up a few times. The chain links TRBV9 to TRBJ1-1, with 10 bases lining up with TRBD1. The CDR3 loop spans 15 amino acids. V lost 3 bases, J lost 2 bases, and 4 bases stayed unmatched. Germline V gene sequence: CDR1 SGDLS, CDR2 YYNGEE. In DNA, the CDR3 is TGTGCCAGCAGCGGGACAGGGGGTGGAAACACTGAAGCTTTCTTT. Its translation: CASSGTGGGNTEAFF.

There are a few counts of this clonotype. J is TRBJ2-1 and V is TRBV12-3 or TRBV12-4; 9 bases map to TRBD1. J was trimmed by 8 bases and V by 1 base; bases with no gene match: 6. The CDR3 totals 15 residues. CDR3 loop: CASSLGTGVWDEQFF. CDR3 bases: TGTGCCAGCAGTTTAGGGACAGGGGTATGGGATGAGCAGTTCTTC.

The chain joins TRBV20-1 to TRBJ2-5; D tentatively fits TRBD1 or TRBD2 (6 bases each). Germline CDR1 DFQATT, CDR2 SNEGSKA (reference sequence). The CDR3 has 15 amino acids. The V and J ends lost 1 base and 3 bases respectively, with 15 bases between them. The chain's CDR3 is CSARGERGDEETQYF. The CDR3 region has the DNA TGCAGTGCTAGAGGCGAAAGGGGGGATGAAGAGACCCAGTACTTC.

This clonotype was counted ten times or more. The chain employs TRBV5-1 and TRBJ2-5; D is possibly TRBD1 or TRBD2 (5 bases each). Trimming cost V 3 bases and J 2 bases, with 11 bases left between them. The CDR3 runs 14 residues. Per germline, CDR1 SGHRS and CDR2 YFSETQ. The CDR3 sequence: CASSSGTKQETQYF. The DNA of the CDR3 is TGCGCCAGCAGCTCGGGGACGAAACAAGAGACCCAGTACTTC. Combining the CDR3 with reference TRBV5-1 and TRBJ2-5 gives the whole variable domain KAGVTQTPRYLIKTRGQQVTLSCSPISGHRSVSWYQQTPGQGLQFLFEYFSETQRNKGNFPGRFSGRQFSNSRSEMNVSTLELGDSALYLCASSSGTKQETQYFGPGTRLLVL.

The chain carries TRBV7-2 and TRBJ1-4, with 9 bases that match TRBD1. Trimming removed 5 bases from V and 8 bases from J; junction bases left unmatched: 12. Germline V gene data show CDR1 as SGHTA and CDR2 as FQGNSA. The CDR3 sequence is 16 residues long. The CDR3 is CASSPGQGKRREKLFF. The CDR3 bases are TGTGCCAGCAGCCCTGGACAGGGGAAGCGTAGAGAAAAACTGTTTTTT. Full variable domain (missing parts from reference TRBV7-2 and TRBJ1-4): GAGVSQSPSNKVTEKGKDVELRCDPISGHTALYWYRQSLGQGLEFLIYFQGNSAPDKSGLPSDRFSAERTGGSVSTLTIQRTQQEDSAVYLCASSPGQGKRREKLFFGSGTQLSVL.

This clonotype was detected only a few times. The chain couples TRBV4-1 to TRBJ1-4; D not certain. The CDR3 spans 15 residues. V lost 3 bases to trimming and J lost 0 bases, with 8 bases between them. Germline loops: CDR1 MGHRA, CDR2 YSYEKL. The CDR3, as DNA: TGCGCCAGCAGCCAGGGCTTTGCAACTAATGAAAAACTGTTTTTT. It encodes CASSQGFATNEKLFF.

This clonotype has a handful of counts. The rearrangement links TRBV7-2 to TRBJ2-2, with TRBD1 identical over 8 bases. J was trimmed by 7 bases and V by 4 bases; bases with no gene match: 2. There are 13 residues in the CDR3. Germline loops: CDR1 SGHTA, CDR2 FQGNSA. Here the CDR3 DNA reads TGTGCCAGCAGCTGGACAGGGAACGGGGAGCTGTTTTTT. Translation gives CASSWTGNGELFF.